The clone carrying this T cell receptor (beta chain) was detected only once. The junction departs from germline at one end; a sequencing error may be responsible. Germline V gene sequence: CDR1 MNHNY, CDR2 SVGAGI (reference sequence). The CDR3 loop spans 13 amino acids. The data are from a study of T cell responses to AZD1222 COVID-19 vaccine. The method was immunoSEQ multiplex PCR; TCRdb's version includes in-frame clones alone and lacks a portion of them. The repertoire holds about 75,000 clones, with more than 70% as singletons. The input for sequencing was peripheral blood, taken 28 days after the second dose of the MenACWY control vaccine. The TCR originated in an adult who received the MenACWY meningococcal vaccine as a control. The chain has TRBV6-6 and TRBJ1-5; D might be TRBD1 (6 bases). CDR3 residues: CATGASRDQPQHF. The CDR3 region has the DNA TGTGCCACAGGGGCGTCTAGGGATCAACCCCAGCATTTT.